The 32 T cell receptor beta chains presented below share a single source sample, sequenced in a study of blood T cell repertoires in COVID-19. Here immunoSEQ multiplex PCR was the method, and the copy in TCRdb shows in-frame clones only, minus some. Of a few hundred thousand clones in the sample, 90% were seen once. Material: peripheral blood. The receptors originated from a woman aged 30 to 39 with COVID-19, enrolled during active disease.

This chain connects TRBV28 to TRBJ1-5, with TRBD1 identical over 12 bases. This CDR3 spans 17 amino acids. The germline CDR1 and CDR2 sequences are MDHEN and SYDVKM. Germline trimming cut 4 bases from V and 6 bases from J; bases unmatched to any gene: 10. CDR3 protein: CASSSGTGGVRGQPQHF. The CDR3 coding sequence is TGTGCCAGCAGTTCGGGGACAGGGGGCGTGAGGGGTCAGCCCCAGCATTTT.

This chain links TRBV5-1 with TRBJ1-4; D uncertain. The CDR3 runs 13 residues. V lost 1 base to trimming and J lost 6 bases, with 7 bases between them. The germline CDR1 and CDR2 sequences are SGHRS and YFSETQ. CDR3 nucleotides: TGCGCCAGCAGCTTGAACGGGGATGAAAAACTGTTTTTT. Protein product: CASSLNGDEKLFF.

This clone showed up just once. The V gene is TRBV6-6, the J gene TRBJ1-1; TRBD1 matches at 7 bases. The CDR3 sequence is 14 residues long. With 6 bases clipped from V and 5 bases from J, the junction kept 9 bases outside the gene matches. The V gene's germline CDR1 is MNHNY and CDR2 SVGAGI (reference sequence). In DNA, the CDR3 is TGTGCCAGCAGGTCCAGACAGGGAAAAACTGAAGCTTTCTTT. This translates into CASRSRQGKTEAFF.

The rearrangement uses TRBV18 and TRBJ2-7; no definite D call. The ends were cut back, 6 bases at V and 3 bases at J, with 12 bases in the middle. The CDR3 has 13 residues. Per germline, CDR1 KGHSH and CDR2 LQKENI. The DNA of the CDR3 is TGTGCCAGCTCCCGTCTAGAAATCTACGAGCAGTACTTC. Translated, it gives CASSRLEIYEQYF.

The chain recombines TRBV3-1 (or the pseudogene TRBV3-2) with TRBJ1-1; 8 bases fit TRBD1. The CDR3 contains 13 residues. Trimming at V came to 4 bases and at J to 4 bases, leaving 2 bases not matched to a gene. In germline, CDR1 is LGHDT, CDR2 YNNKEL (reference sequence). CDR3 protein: CASSLQGGTEAFF. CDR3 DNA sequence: TGTGCCAGCAGCCTACAGGGGGGCACTGAAGCTTTCTTT.

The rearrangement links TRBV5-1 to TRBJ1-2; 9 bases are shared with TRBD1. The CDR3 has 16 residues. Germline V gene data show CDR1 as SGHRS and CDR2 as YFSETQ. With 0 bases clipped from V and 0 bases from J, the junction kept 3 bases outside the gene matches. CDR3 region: CASSLGDRDANYGYTF. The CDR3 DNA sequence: TGCGCCAGCAGCTTGGGGGACAGGGATGCTAACTATGGCTACACCTTC.

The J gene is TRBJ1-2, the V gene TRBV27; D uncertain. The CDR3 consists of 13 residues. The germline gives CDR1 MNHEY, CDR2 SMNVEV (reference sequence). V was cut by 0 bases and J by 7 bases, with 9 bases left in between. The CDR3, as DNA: TGTGCCAGCAGTTTATCTCGAGGGTCTGGCTACACCTTC. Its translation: CASSLSRGSGYTF.

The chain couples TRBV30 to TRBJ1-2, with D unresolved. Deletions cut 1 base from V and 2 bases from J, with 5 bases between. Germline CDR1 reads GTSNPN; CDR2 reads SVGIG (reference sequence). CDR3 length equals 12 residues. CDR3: CAWSDENYGYTF. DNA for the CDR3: TGTGCCTGGAGTGACGAGAACTATGGCTACACCTTC.

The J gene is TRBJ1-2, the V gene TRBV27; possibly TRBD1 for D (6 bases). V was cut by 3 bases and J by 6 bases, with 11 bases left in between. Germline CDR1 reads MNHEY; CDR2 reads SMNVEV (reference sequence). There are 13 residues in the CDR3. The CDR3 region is CASSFSGVDGYTF. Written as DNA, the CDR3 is TGTGCCAGCAGTTTTTCAGGGGTCGATGGCTACACCTTC.

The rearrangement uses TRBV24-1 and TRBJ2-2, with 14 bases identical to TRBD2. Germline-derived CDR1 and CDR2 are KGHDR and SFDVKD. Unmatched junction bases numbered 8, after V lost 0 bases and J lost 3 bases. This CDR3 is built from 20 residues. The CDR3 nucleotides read TGTGCCACCAGTGATTTGATGGGACTAGCGGGAGAAGGTCACACCGGGGAGCTGTTTTTT. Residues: CATSDLMGLAGEGHTGELFF.

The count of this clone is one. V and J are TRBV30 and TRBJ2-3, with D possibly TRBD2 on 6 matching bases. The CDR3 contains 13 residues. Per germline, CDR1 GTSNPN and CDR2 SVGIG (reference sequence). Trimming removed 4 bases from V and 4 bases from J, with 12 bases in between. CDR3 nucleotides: TGTGCCTGGAACCCCGCGGGGCCAGATACGCAGTATTTT. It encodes CAWNPAGPDTQYF.

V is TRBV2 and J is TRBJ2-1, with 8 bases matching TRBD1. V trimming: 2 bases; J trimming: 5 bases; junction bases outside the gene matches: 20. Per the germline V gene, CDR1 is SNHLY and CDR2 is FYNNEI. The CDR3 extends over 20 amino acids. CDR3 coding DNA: TGTGCCAGCAGTGAATCAACAGGGGGAAGGAGGCCGCGGTCTGACAATGAGCAGTTCTTC. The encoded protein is CASSESTGGRRPRSDNEQFF.

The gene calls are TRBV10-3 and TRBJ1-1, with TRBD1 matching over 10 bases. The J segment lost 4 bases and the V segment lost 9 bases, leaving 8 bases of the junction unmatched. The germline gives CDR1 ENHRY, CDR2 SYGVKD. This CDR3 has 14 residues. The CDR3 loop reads CAIAGTGVGTEAFF. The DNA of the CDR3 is TGTGCCATTGCCGGGACAGGGGTCGGCACTGAAGCTTTCTTT.

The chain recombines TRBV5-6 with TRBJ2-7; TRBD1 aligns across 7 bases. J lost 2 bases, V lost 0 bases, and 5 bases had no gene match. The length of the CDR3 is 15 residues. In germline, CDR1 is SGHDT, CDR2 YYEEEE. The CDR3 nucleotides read TGTGCCAGCAGCTTGGCCGGGACAGAGACCTACGAGCAGTACTTC. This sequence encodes CASSLAGTETYEQYF. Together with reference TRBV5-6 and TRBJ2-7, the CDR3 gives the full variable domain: DAGVTQSPTHLIKTRGQQVTLRCSPKSGHDTVSWYQQALGQGPQFIFQYYEEEERQRGNFPDRFSGHQFPNYSSELNVNALLLGDSALYLCASSLAGTETYEQYFGPGTRLTVT.

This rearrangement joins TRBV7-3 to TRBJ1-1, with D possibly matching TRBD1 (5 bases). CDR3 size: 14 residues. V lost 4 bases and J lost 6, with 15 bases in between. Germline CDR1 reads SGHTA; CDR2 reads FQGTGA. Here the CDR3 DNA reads TGTGCCAGCAGCTCACGGGGAGGGGTCGCTGAAGCTTTCTTT. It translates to CASSSRGGVAEAFF.

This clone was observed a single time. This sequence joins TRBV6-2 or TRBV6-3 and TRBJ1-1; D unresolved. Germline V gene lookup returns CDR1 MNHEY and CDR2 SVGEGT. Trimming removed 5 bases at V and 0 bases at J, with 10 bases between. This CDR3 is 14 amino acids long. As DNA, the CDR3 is TGTGCCAGCAGTCCGACAAGAATGAACACTGAAGCTTTCTTT. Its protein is CASSPTRMNTEAFF.

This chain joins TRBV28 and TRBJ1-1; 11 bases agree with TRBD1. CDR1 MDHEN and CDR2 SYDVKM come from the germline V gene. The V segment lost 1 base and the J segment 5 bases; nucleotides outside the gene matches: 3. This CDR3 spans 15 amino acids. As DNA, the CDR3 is TGTGCCAGCAGTTTATCAGGGACAGGGGGGACTGAAGCTTTCTTT. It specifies CASSLSGTGGTEAFF.

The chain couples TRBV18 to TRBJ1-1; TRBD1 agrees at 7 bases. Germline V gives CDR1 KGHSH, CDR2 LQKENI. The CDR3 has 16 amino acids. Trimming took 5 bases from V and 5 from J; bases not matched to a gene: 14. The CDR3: CASSRDSGLMGTEAFF. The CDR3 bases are TGTGCCAGCTCAAGGGACAGCGGGCTGATGGGGACTGAAGCTTTCTTT.

This CDR3 reads CASSVGVGGANVLTF. The CDR3 nucleotides read TGTGCCAGCAGTGTAGGGGTAGGGGGGGCCAACGTCCTGACTTTC. The chain joins TRBV6-4 to TRBJ2-6; perhaps TRBD1 as D (5 bases). The ends were cut back, 4 bases at V and 4 bases at J, with 11 bases in the middle. The CDR3 extends over 15 amino acids. Germline V gene lookup returns CDR1 MRHNA and CDR2 SNTAGT.

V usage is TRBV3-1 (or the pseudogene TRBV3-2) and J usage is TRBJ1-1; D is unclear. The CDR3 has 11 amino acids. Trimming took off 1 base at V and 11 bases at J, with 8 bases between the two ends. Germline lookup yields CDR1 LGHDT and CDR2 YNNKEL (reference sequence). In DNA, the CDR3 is TGTGCCAGCAGCCAAGCACGGGAGGCTTTCTTT. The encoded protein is CASSQAREAFF.

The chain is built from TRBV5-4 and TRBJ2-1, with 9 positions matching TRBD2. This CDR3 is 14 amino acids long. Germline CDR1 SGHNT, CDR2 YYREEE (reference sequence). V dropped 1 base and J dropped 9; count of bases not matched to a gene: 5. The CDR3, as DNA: TGTGCCAGCAGCTTGAGCGCGGGAGGGGGTGAGCAGTTCTTC. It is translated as CASSLSAGGGEQFF.

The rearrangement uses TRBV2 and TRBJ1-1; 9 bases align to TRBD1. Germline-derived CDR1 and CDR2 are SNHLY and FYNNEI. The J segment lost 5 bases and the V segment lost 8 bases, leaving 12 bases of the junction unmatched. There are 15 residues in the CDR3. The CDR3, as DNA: TGTGCCAGCCAAGCCGGGACAGGGTTCGAAACTGAAGCTTTCTTT. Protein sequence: CASQAGTGFETEAFF.

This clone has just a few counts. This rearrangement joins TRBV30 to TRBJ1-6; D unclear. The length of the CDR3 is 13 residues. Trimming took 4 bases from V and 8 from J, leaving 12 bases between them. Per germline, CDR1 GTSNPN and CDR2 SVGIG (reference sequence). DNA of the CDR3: TGTGCCTGGACCACCTTACGGGATTCACCCCTCCACTTT. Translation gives CAWTTLRDSPLHF.

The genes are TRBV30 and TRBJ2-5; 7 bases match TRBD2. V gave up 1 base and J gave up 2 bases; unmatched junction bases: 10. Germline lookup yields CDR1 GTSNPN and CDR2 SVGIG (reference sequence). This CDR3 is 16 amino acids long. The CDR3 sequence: CAWSAPRLAAQETQYF. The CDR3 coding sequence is TGTGCCTGGAGTGCCCCCCGCCTAGCGGCGCAAGAGACCCAGTACTTC.

The CDR3: CASSEASGRRNTEAFF. CDR3 sequence (DNA): TGTGCCAGCAGCGAAGCGTCGGGTCGCAGGAACACTGAAGCTTTCTTT. The chain carries TRBV16 and TRBJ1-1, with no clear D. The germline gives CDR1 KGHSY, CDR2 FQNENV. This CDR3 spans 16 amino acids. The ends were cut back, 5 bases at V and 1 base at J, with 17 bases in the middle.

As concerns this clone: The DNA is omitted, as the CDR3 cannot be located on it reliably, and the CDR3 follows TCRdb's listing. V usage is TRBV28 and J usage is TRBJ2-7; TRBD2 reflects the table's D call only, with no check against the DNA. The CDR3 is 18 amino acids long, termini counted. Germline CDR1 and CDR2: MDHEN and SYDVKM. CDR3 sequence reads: CASSFGPGLVAGNYEQYF.

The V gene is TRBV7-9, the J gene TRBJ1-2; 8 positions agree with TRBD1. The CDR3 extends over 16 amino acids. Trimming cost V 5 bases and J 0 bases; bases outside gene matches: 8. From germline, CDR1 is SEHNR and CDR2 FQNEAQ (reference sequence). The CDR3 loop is CASSTPGQVANYGYTF. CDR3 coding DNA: TGTGCCAGCAGCACCCCGGGACAGGTAGCTAACTATGGCTACACCTTC.

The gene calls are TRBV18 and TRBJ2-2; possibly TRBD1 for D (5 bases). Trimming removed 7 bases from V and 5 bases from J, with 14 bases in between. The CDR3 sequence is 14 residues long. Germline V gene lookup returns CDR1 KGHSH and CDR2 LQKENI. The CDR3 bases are TGTGCCAGCTTGTTCACCCCAGGGACCGGGGAGCTGTTTTTT. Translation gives CASLFTPGTGELFF.

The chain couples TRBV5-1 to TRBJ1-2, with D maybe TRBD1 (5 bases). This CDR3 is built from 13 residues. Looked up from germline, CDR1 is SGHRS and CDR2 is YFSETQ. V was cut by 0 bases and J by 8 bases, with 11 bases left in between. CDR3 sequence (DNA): TGCGCCAGCAGCTTGGCCGAAGGGGTGGGCTACACCTTC. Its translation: CASSLAEGVGYTF.

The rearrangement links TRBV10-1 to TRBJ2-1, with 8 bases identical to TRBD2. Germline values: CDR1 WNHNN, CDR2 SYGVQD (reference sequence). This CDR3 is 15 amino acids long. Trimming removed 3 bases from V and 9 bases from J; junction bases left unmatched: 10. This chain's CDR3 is CASSEDAGGIREQFF. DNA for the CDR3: TGCGCCAGCAGTGAAGATGCGGGAGGAATCCGTGAGCAGTTCTTC.

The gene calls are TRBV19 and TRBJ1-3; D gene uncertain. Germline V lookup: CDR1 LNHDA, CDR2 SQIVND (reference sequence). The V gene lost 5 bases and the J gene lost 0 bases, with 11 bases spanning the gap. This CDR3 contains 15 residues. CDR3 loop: CASSDRGSSGNTIYF. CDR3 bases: TGTGCCAGTAGTGACCGGGGAAGCTCTGGAAACACCATATATTTT.

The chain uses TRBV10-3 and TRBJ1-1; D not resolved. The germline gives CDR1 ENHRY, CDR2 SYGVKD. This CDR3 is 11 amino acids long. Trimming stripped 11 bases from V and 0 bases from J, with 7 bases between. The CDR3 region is CAASMNTEAFF. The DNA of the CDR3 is TGTGCCGCTTCTATGAACACTGAAGCTTTCTTT.